This T cell receptor (beta chain) is from a study of tumor-infiltrating lymphocytes in primary liver carcinoma. Starting from 400 to 500 ng of total RNA, TCR beta cDNA was produced with a primer in the constant region. ARM-PCR was slightly modified, and three nested multiplex PCR rounds with it gave rise to the TCR beta libraries. For roughly 10 cycles apiece, the opening two PCR rounds ran with TRBV1-TRBV30 forward primers and a C-beta reverse primer. TCRdb passed the multiplex PCR reads through MiXCR, listing each CDR3 protein once. In the table there are about 300,000 distinct CDR3 sequences, approximately 60% of which are singletons. V was cut by 3 bases and J by 1 base, with 14 bases left in between. The CDR3 is made up of 16 amino acids. CDR1 and CDR2 (germline): SEHNR, FQNEAQ (reference sequence). General study results and limits: The study found a significantly higher top-250-clone fraction in tumors than in blood (p = 0.039).

The authors took blood RNA from unsorted whole blood and also extracted germline DNA. Before the surgical procedure, around 4 milliliters of peripheral blood were collected. On this clonotype: The target antigen is unknown.

The sample was peripheral blood. The V and J genes are TRBV7-9 and TRBJ2-3, with D unclear. The TCR sequence derives from a man aged 40-49 years with primary liver carcinoma and hepatitis B virus infection. The CDR3 protein is CASSFLPGEGTDTQYF. CDR3 DNA: TGTGCCAGCAGCTTTCTGCCAGGAGAAGGCACAGATACGCAGTATTTT.